This T cell receptor beta chain was found in a study of T-cell reconstitution after alpha-beta-depleted transplantation in children. In its sample, this clonotype was seen a few times. As it was prepared, the TCRbeta library received unique molecular identifiers. TCRdb reprocessed the PCR reads via MiXCR and lists one record per CDR3 protein. The sample holds around 400,000 distinct CDR3 sequences; about a tenth are singletons and the top ten take over 4.5%. The CDR3 totals 13 residues. V dropped 8 bases and J dropped 4; count of bases not matched to a gene: 6. Looked up from germline, CDR1 is MGHDK and CDR2 is SYGVNS.

Source: PBMCs from the stem cell graft donor, taken from the stem cell graft. The chain joins TRBV25-1 to TRBJ2-3, with 7 bases fitting TRBD2. The clonotype was recovered from a human donor who donated a stem cell graft to a child with acute myeloid leukemia. The CDR3 sequence: CASRRGSSDTQYF. The CDR3 nucleotides are TGTGCCAGCCGGCGCGGGAGCTCAGATACGCAGTATTTT.